These 14 T cell receptor beta chains originate from one sample sequenced in a study of cytomegalovirus exposure and HLA in healthy donors (dated by TCRdb to 2016 to 2017). The library was made by the immunoSEQ multiplex PCR assay. The multiplex PCR relied on a mix of 60 forward primers for TCR Vbeta segments and 13 reverse primers for TCR Jbeta segments. In its TCRdb copy, this immuneACCESS table keeps in-frame sequences only and misses some clones. Where compared with another copy, unresolved V genes explain less than half of these, and the others have no known cause. The table for this sample lists about 190,000 clones; roughly 80% of them were counted only once. The biggest ten clones account for 0.26% of the sample. The sample was PBMCs. All receptors come from a boy younger than 18 in good health and CMV-seronegative.

V is TRBV5-4 and J is TRBJ1-1; 7 bases agree with TRBD1. This CDR3 has 14 amino acids. Germline V lookup: CDR1 SGHNT, CDR2 YYREEE (reference sequence). The V segment lost 4 bases and the J segment 3 bases; nucleotides outside the gene matches: 6. Here the CDR3 reads CASSLDREYTEAFF. CDR3 DNA sequence: TGTGCCAGCAGCCTAGACAGGGAATACACTGAAGCTTTCTTT. The whole variable domain, filled in from reference TRBV5-4 and TRBJ1-1, reads ETGVTQSPTHLIKTRGQQVTLRCSSQSGHNTVSWYQQALGQGPQFIFQYYREEENGRGNFPPRFSGLQFPNYSSELNVNALELDDSALYLCASSLDREYTEAFFGQGTRLTVV.

The rearrangement uses TRBV2 and TRBJ2-1; TRBD2 is a possible D gene (5 bases). The length of the CDR3 is 12 residues. Trimming removed 8 bases from V and 8 bases from J, with 13 bases in between. Germline V lookup: CDR1 SNHLY, CDR2 FYNNEI. CDR3 sequence reads: CASVRETDEQFF. CDR3 sequence (DNA): TGTGCCAGCGTACGGGAAACCGATGAGCAGTTCTTC.

The chain recombines TRBV7-9 with TRBJ1-5, with 8 positions matching TRBD1. V gave up 7 bases and J gave up 5 bases; unmatched junction bases: 10. Germline lookup yields CDR1 SEHNR and CDR2 FQNEAQ (reference sequence). This CDR3 has 15 amino acids. This chain's CDR3 is CASTFGTGLDQPQHF. The CDR3 region has the DNA TGTGCCAGCACCTTCGGGACAGGCCTTGATCAGCCCCAGCATTTT.

CDR3 sequence (DNA): TGTGCCAGCAGCTTGTCCGGTTACCCCGGGGAGCTGTTTTTT. Its translation is CASSLSGYPGELFF. The rearrangement uses TRBV5-8 and TRBJ2-2, with unresolved D. The CDR3 loop spans 14 amino acids. With 1 base removed from V and 6 bases from J, the gap between germline ends came to 10 bases. CDR1 and CDR2 from the germline V gene are SGHTS and YDEGEE.

The V call is TRBV27, the J call TRBJ1-2; 10 nucleotides match TRBD1. CDR3 length: 15 residues. The ends lost 6 bases at V and 3 bases at J; junction bases unmatched: 7. Germline lookup yields CDR1 MNHEY and CDR2 SMNVEV (reference sequence). For the CDR3, the DNA is TGTGCCAGCAGATTTACCGGGACAGGGGACTATGGCTACACCTTC. Encoded protein: CASRFTGTGDYGYTF.

This clone was counted between two and nine times. Other DNA variants within this sample encode the same CDR3. The rearrangement joins TRBV9 to TRBJ2-5, with no clear D. The CDR3 has 13 residues. Trimming took 0 bases from V and 1 from J, leaving 4 bases between them. Germline loops: CDR1 SGDLS, CDR2 YYNGEE. Written as DNA, the CDR3 is TGTGCCAGCAGCGTAGCGAGCCAAGAGACCCAGTACTTC. It encodes CASSVASQETQYF.

This clone was observed a single time. The rearrangement joins TRBV13 to TRBJ2-7, with unresolved D. The CDR3 contains 14 residues. V lost 5 bases and J lost 0, with 11 bases in between. Germline CDR1 is PRHDT and CDR2 is FYEKMQ (reference sequence). CDR3 amino acids: CASSDWSSSYEQYF. CDR3 nucleotides: TGTGCCAGCAGCGACTGGTCGAGCTCCTACGAGCAGTACTTC.

This clone has a single count. This chain uses TRBV5-4 with TRBJ1-1, with 10 bases that match TRBD1. The CDR3 is 15 residues long. J gave up 4 bases and V 4 bases, and 7 bases lay outside the gene matches. Per the germline V gene, CDR1 is SGHNT and CDR2 is YYREEE (reference sequence). The CDR3 reads CASSGTGAFGTEAFF. The CDR3 DNA reads as TGTGCCAGCAGCGGGACAGGGGCTTTTGGCACTGAAGCTTTCTTT.

The CDR3 is CASSPQGKNTEAFF. The CDR3 nucleotides read TGTGCCAGTAGTCCACAGGGGAAAAACACTGAAGCTTTCTTT. J is TRBJ1-1 and V is TRBV19; 7 bases are a match to TRBD1. CDR3 size: 14 residues. Germline V gene sequence: CDR1 LNHDA, CDR2 SQIVND (reference sequence). V gave up 5 bases and J gave up 2 bases; unmatched junction bases: 5.

This chain connects TRBV7-2 to TRBJ1-2; possible D gene TRBD1, 6 bases. Looked up from germline, CDR1 is SGHTA and CDR2 is FQGNSA. V lost 0 bases and J 4 bases, leaving 6 bases between the germline ends. CDR3 length: 13 amino acids. Here the CDR3 reads CASSLAQGYGYTF. CDR3 nucleotide sequence: TGTGCCAGCAGCTTAGCACAGGGCTATGGCTACACCTTC.

The chain recombines TRBV28 with TRBJ2-7, with TRBD2 matching over 9 bases. Germline V gives CDR1 MDHEN, CDR2 SYDVKM. With 3 bases clipped from V and 7 bases from J, the junction kept 10 bases outside the gene matches. The CDR3 has 15 amino acids. As DNA, the CDR3 is TGTGCCAGCAGTTTCCCAGCGGGGGGCGCGGGTGAGCAGTACTTC. Translating gives CASSFPAGGAGEQYF.

This sequence joins TRBV19 and TRBJ2-5; the match to TRBD1 covers 7 bases. The germline CDR1 and CDR2 sequences are LNHDA and SQIVND (reference sequence). The CDR3 runs to 14 residues. The V and J ends lost 2 bases and 1 base, in that order; junction bases with no gene match: 1. CDR3 protein: CASSIRGPQETQYF. DNA for the CDR3: TGTGCCAGTAGTATAAGGGGGCCCCAAGAGACCCAGTACTTC. Complete variable domain (other parts from reference TRBV19 and TRBJ2-5): DGGITQSPKYLFRKEGQNVTLSCEQNLNHDAMYWYRQDPGQGLRLIYYSQIVNDFQKGDIAEGYSVSREKKESFPLTVTSAQKNPTAFYLCASSIRGPQETQYFGPGTRLLVL.

The V and J genes are TRBV6-5 and TRBJ1-1; D gene unclear. Trimming took 8 bases from V and 0 from J, leaving 13 bases between them. Germline CDR1 reads MNHEY; CDR2 reads SVGAGI. This CDR3 spans 14 amino acids. CDR3 nucleotide sequence: TGTGCCAGCCAGCGACTCCCTATGAACACTGAAGCTTTCTTT. It is translated as CASQRLPMNTEAFF.

This chain connects TRBV28 to TRBJ1-2, with TRBD1 identical over 9 bases. Unmatched junction bases numbered 3, after V lost 6 bases and J lost 4 bases. Germline CDR1 is MDHEN and CDR2 is SYDVKM. The CDR3 extends over 13 amino acids. The CDR3, as DNA: TGTGCCAGCAGCCCGGGACAGGGCTATGGCTACACCTTC. Its translation: CASSPGQGYGYTF.